A selection of T cell receptor beta chains follows, all from one sample in a study of T cells in Graves' hyperthyroidism and ophthalmopathy. MiXCR was run by TCRdb on the multiplex PCR reads, yielding one entry per CDR3 protein. Seen here are approximately 570,000 distinct CDR3 sequences, about 20% observed once, and the top ten hold roughly 44%. The sequencing sample was made of blood. All receptors come from a man between 35 and 55 years old with Graves' ophthalmopathy. Both conserved end residues are part of each CDR3. Each record gives: V gene, D gene, clone size, J gene, CDR3 DNA, CDR3 protein. The D gene is left open where the match is weak. Expanded clones get a size class; other rows say once, few or many, or leave the size out.

TRBV12-3/TRBV12-4,.,.,TRBJ2-7,TGTGCCAGCAGTTTTGGAGGTTTCTACGAGCAGTACTTC,CASSFGGFYEQYF
TRBV12-3/TRBV12-4,.,few,TRBJ2-5,TGTGCCAGCAGTTTAACCCCGGAGACCCAGTACTTC,CASSLTPETQYF
TRBV2,.,.,TRBJ1-5,TGTGCCAGCAGTGAAATGGTTAGTAGCAATCAGCCCCAGCATTTT,CASSEMVSSNQPQHF
TRBV20-1,.,.,TRBJ1-2,TGCAGTGCCAATGGGGCAGGGTCTCAAACCCGAACTATATATGGCTACACCTTC,CSANGAGSQTRTIYGYTF
TRBV2,.,few,TRBJ2-1,TGTGCCAGCAGTGAATCTCCAGGCTCCTACAATGAGCAGTTCTTC,CASSESPGSYNEQFF
TRBV6-1,.,.,TRBJ2-3,TGTGCCACCCACGAGGGATCCACAGATACGCAGTATTTT,CATHEGSTDTQYF
TRBV7-9,TRBD1,few,TRBJ1-2,TGTGCCAGCAGCCCCCTGCAGGGGGCGGACTATGGCTACACCTTC,CASSPLQGADYGYTF
TRBV6-1,TRBD1,few,TRBJ2-7,TGTGCCAGCAGCGGAGACAGGGATGACTACGAGCAGTACTTC,CASSGDRDDYEQYF
TRBV5-6,.,few,TRBJ2-2,TGTGCCAGCAGCTTTCCCCAGGGGAGGAGCACCGGGGAGCTGTTTTTT,CASSFPQGRSTGELFF
TRBV24-1,TRBD1,many,TRBJ1-5,TGTGCCACCGAGGGGGGACAGGGGCAGCCCCAGCATTTT,CATEGGQGQPQHF
TRBV5-1,TRBD2,.,TRBJ2-3,TGCGCCAGCAGCTCAGCGGGGGTAAGCACAGATACGCAGTATTTT,CASSSAGVSTDTQYF
TRBV6-5,.,.,TRBJ2-6,TGTGCCAGCAGTTACTCGATAACAGTCTCTGGGGCCAACGTCCTGACTTTC,CASSYSITVSGANVLTF
TRBV19,.,few,TRBJ1-5,TGTGCCAGTAGTTTCAGCGAGGCCGGCTATCAGCCCCAGCATTTT,CASSFSEAGYQPQHF
TRBV6-2/TRBV6-3,.,many,TRBJ2-7,TGTGCCAGCAGTTCCTCTAACTCCTACGAGCAGTACTTC,CASSSSNSYEQYF
TRBV6-1,TRBD2,.,TRBJ2-1,TGTGCCAGCTCCCCCTTTAGCGGGAGCTCCTACAATGAGCAGTTCTTC,CASSPFSGSSYNEQFF
TRBV7-8,.,many,TRBJ2-5,TGTGCCAGCAGTCTACTAGCTCATGGGACCCAGTACTTC,CASSLLAHGTQYF
TRBV14,.,.,TRBJ1-1,TGTGCCAGCAGCCAAACTCGGACGGGGAACACTGAAGCTTTCTTT,CASSQTRTGNTEAFF